This TCR beta chain came from a study of cytomegalovirus exposure and HLA in healthy donors. About the study: The same platform was used for the 130 or so validation repertoires as for the 600 to 700 first-cohort repertoires, as reported in a later analysis.

Concerning this clone: The antigen is undetermined.

Whole-study results and caveats: Cytomegalovirus-associated TCR beta chains were listed, numbering 164. Most observed TCR sequences were rare, whereas some public TCRs were detected in many donors. Testing in vitro showed a few CMV-associated chains specific for CMV antigens.

Some clones are missing from TCRdb's copy, which holds only in-frame ones; the method was immunoSEQ multiplex PCR. The sample yields around 61,000 clones, more than 80% seen once. This CDR3 has 14 amino acids. Germline CDR1 is SQVTM and CDR2 is ANQGSEA. Unmatched junction bases numbered 11, after V lost 4 bases and J lost 9 bases. V and J are TRBV29-1 and TRBJ2-7, with TRBD2 matching 11 bases. Specimen: PBMCs. This TCR was recovered from a man aged 18 to 35 in good health and CMV-seronegative. CDR3 amino acids: CSVAPRLAGLGQYF. CDR3 in DNA: TGCAGCGTTGCACCACGACTAGCGGGACTTGGGCAGTACTTC.